Shown below are 10 T cell receptor beta chains from a single sample sequenced in a study of cytomegalovirus exposure and HLA in healthy donors listed by TCRdb under 2017. Library creation used the immunoSEQ multiplex PCR assay. Here the immuneACCESS table is served through TCRdb, limited to in-frame sequences with V and J called. Missing clones are a known gap in these copies; in checked studies unresolved V genes cover under half, and the rest lacks a known reason. The sample profile shows some 350,000 clones; about nine tenths of them were found once. Over 1% of the sample goes to the ten largest clones. The source material was PBMCs. The receptors shown here come from a woman in her 30s in good health and CMV-seropositive.

J is TRBJ1-1 and V is TRBV4-3; 8 bases are shared with TRBD1. This CDR3 is 14 amino acids long. From germline, CDR1 is LGHNA and CDR2 YSLEER. The junction had 10 bases not matched to a gene; V was cut back by 3 bases and J by 10 bases. The CDR3 is CASSHYGQGQGAFF. In DNA, the CDR3 is TGCGCCAGCAGCCACTACGGACAGGGCCAGGGAGCTTTCTTT.

The chain recombines TRBV6-5 with TRBJ2-7; D remains unclear. The CDR3 contains 14 residues. Germline loops: CDR1 MNHEY, CDR2 SVGAGI. The germline V and J ends were trimmed by 5 bases and 2 bases, with 13 bases remaining between them. CDR3 region: CASSPPGRPYEQYF. In DNA, the CDR3 is TGTGCCAGCAGTCCGCCGGGCAGGCCCTACGAGCAGTACTTC.

This chain joins TRBV4-1 and TRBJ2-3, with D hard to call. From germline, CDR1 is MGHRA and CDR2 YSYEKL. The ends were cut back, 3 bases at V and 3 bases at J, with 4 bases in the middle. This CDR3 has 12 residues. For the CDR3, the DNA is TGCGCCAGCAGCCAGATGACAGATACGCAGTATTTT. Protein product: CASSQMTDTQYF.

The chain joins TRBV4-3 to TRBJ1-1; no definite D call. V was pared by 3 bases and J by 0 bases, with 5 bases between. Germline V gene data show CDR1 as LGHNA and CDR2 as YSLEER. The CDR3 totals 13 residues. The CDR3 DNA is TGCGCCAGCAGCCAGCTAGTGAACACTGAAGCTTTCTTT. Its protein is CASSQLVNTEAFF.

This clone was observed a single time. The chain is built from TRBV13 and TRBJ1-2, with 9 positions matching TRBD1. Germline CDR1 PRHDT, CDR2 FYEKMQ (reference sequence). The CDR3 is 14 residues long. The V and J ends lost 4 bases and 6 bases, in that order; junction bases with no gene match: 6. The CDR3 coding sequence is TGTGCCAGCAGCTGGACAGGGGATGGCAATGGCTACACCTTC. Translating gives CASSWTGDGNGYTF.

The table lists this clone with a few counts. This chain links TRBV5-1 with TRBJ2-2; D remains ambiguous. The CDR3 runs to 15 residues. Germline V gene lookup returns CDR1 SGHRS and CDR2 YFSETQ. Between the trimmed V and J ends, which lost 0 bases and 4 bases, there was a span of 10 bases. CDR3 sequence: CASSLAGSSTGELFF. The CDR3 region has the DNA TGCGCCAGCAGCTTGGCCGGGTCGAGCACCGGGGAGCTGTTTTTT.

The J gene is TRBJ2-6, the V gene TRBV30; the D is unclear. The CDR3 totals 15 residues. Trimming stripped 0 bases from V and 0 bases from J, with 6 bases between. CDR1 and CDR2 (germline): GTSNPN, SVGIG (reference sequence). Written as DNA, the CDR3 is TGTGCCTGGAGTGTGTTCGACTCTGGGGCCAACGTCCTGACTTTC. This sequence encodes CAWSVFDSGANVLTF.

This clone was detected once. V usage is TRBV5-4 and J usage is TRBJ1-1, with D possibly matching TRBD1 (6 bases). This CDR3 is 13 amino acids long. Per the germline V gene, CDR1 is SGHNT and CDR2 is YYREEE (reference sequence). V dropped 2 bases and J dropped 10 bases, with 15 bases sitting between them. CDR3 sequence reads: CASSLQGRPGAFF. As DNA, the CDR3 is TGTGCCAGCAGCTTACAGGGACGTCCTGGAGCTTTCTTT.

The chain links TRBV27 to TRBJ1-5; tentative D call: TRBD1 (5 bases). V was clipped by 2 bases and J by 0 bases, with 11 bases between them. Per the germline V gene, CDR1 is MNHEY and CDR2 is SMNVEV (reference sequence). The CDR3 totals 16 residues. The CDR3 coding sequence is TGTGCCAGCAGTTTAAGGGGAGGCTATAGCAATCAGCCCCAGCATTTT. Translated: CASSLRGGYSNQPQHF.

This chain connects TRBV4-2 to TRBJ2-3; the match to TRBD2 covers 10 bases. The CDR3 is 14 amino acids. The junction had 3 bases not matched to a gene; V was cut back by 3 bases and J by 6 bases. Germline values: CDR1 LGHNA, CDR2 YNFKEQ. The CDR3 spells CASSHTSGDDTQYF. CDR3 DNA sequence: TGTGCCAGCAGCCACACTAGCGGGGATGATACGCAGTATTTT.